Listed below are T cell receptor beta chains from one sample, sequenced in a study of blood T cell repertoires in COVID-19. Repertoires were generated with immunoSEQ multiplex PCR, while TCRdb's copy carries only in-frame clones and drops some. This table holds around 230,000 clones, more than 65% found once. Sequenced input: peripheral blood. The receptors were sampled from an elderly woman with acute or convalescent COVID-19. The CDR3 runs from the conserved cysteine through the conserved F or W.

v_call	j_call	cdr3_aa
TRBV3-1/TRBV3-2	TRBJ2-7	CASSLGRGAAYEQYF
TRBV10-3	TRBJ1-6	CAISDPNSPLHF
TRBV19	TRBJ2-2	CATDLSGELFF
TRBV5-1	TRBJ1-4	CASSGTPNEKLFF
TRBV19	TRBJ2-7	CASSRGTSGTNSYEQYF
TRBV2	TRBJ2-7	CASSVFAGLAGQFSYEQYF
TRBV2	TRBJ1-2	CASSESGAGYTF
TRBV7-2	TRBJ2-7	CASSPGYEQYF
TRBV29-1	TRBJ2-3	CSVRKSDTQYF
TRBV4-1	TRBJ2-2	CASSQDIGELFF
TRBV25-1	TRBJ2-1	CASSEVRNEQFF
TRBV3-1/TRBV3-2	TRBJ2-1	CASSQMGAAKNEQFF
TRBV5-1	TRBJ2-1	CASSPVRGAGLNEQFF
TRBV6-1	TRBJ1-5	CASSELSGFSNQPQHF
TRBV5-1	TRBJ1-1	CASSTGGADTEAFF
TRBV19	TRBJ1-1	CASSIRGSNTEAFF
TRBV30	TRBJ1-5	CAWSRGALSNQPQHF
TRBV4-1	TRBJ2-7	CASSPGLARGVYEQYF
TRBV18	TRBJ2-7	CASSPTLAGASYEQYF
TRBV28	TRBJ2-7	CATVASGRASGSEQYF
TRBV5-4	TRBJ2-1	CASSLFRSSGGGMNEQFF
TRBV9	TRBJ2-7	CASSFSGTGGNEQYF
TRBV24-1	TRBJ2-1	CATSDRRGTSEQFF
TRBV19	TRBJ1-5	CASSITGGKQPQHF
TRBV10-3	TRBJ1-5	CAIREEGNQPQHF
TRBV14	TRBJ2-5	CASSQDMTSGIQETQYF
TRBV11-2	TRBJ1-5	CASSPGQRQPQHF
TRBV5-5	TRBJ2-3	CASTFGGRVQDTQYF
TRBV3-1/TRBV3-2	TRBJ2-2	CASSHVTGTSGSPGELFF
TRBV11-3	TRBJ1-2	CASSSGTLYYGYTF
TRBV7-9	TRBJ1-2	CASRKQGDGYGYTF
TRBV27	TRBJ1-2	CASRPKPGQGLDGYTF
TRBV9	TRBJ1-2	CASSVETGGYGYTF
TRBV5-1	TRBJ1-2	CASSSQGLYGYTF
TRBV11-2	TRBJ2-1	CASSLNKASASSYNEQFF
TRBV27	TRBJ2-2	CASSATSLNTGELFF
TRBV6-5	TRBJ1-6	CASSYRGNGPLHF
TRBV3-1/TRBV3-2	TRBJ2-1	CASSQRDIAPYNEQFF
TRBV29-1	TRBJ2-3	CSVWTGGVDTQYF
TRBV6-4	TRBJ2-1	CASSDSREGRQFF
TRBV5-1	TRBJ2-1	CASSLDQSSSYNEQFF
TRBV6-6	TRBJ2-7	CASSLSTGNRGNYEQYF
TRBV28	TRBJ1-5	CASSLWAGSNQPQHF
TRBV7-2	TRBJ2-2	CASSLARTGGLNTGELFF
TRBV19	TRBJ1-2	CASSPETGSRGGYTF
TRBV19	TRBJ2-7	CASSTPGQDYEQYF
TRBV6-5	TRBJ1-2	CAQAGGNYGYTF
TRBV19	TRBJ2-7	CATWDRGSYEQYF
TRBV4-1	TRBJ2-7	CASSQESTGVLYEQYF
TRBV7-9	TRBJ2-1	CASSLRLVGIDEQFF
TRBV5-1	TRBJ2-7	CASSFSTSGGLSYEQYF